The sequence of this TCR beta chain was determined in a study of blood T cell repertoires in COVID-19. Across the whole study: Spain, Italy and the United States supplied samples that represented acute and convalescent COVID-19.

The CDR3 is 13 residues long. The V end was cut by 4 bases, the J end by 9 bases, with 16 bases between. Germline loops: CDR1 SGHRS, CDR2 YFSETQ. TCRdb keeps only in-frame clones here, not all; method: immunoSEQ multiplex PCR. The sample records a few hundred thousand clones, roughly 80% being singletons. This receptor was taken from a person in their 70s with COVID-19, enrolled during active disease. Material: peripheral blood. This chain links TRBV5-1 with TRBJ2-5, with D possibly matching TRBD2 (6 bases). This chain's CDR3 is CASSPEVREAQYF. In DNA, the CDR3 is TGCGCCAGCAGCCCGGAAGTGAGGGAGGCCCAGTACTTC.